This T cell receptor beta chain was identified in a study of early stage breast cancer tumors (dated by TCRdb to the late 2010s). For the study in its entirety: Of the approximately 15 invasive breast tumors, approximately 11 were found to be estrogen receptor-positive, progesterone receptor-positive and HER2-negative. A total of 2.7 million or so templates, representing some 1 million unique clonotypes, were detected across all samples. A read coverage of roughly 10-fold per sample was achieved on average. Most of the 12 ER+/PR+/HER2- tumors were invasive ductal carcinomas, while the other four were invasive lobular carcinomas.

The study profiled bulk TCR beta-chain repertoires in matched peripheral blood, tumor and adjacent normal breast tissue taken from about 16 patients with early-stage breast cancer. Before surgery, about 4.5-11 mL of whole blood was collected into EDTA tubes and then processed within 2 hours. Ficoll-Paque centrifugation in SepMate-50 tubes was used to isolate peripheral blood mononuclear cells. PBMCs were cryopreserved in approximately 90% FBS with about 10% DMSO in aliquots of roughly 1.9 to 4.5 million cells and stored in liquid nitrogen. Genomic DNA was extracted with the Qiagen AllPrep DNA/RNA Mini kit. With regard to this clone: Its antigen is unknown. Per-base qualities were not stored, and no clone one base away is much larger.

Each sample was amplified in two independent genomic DNA replicates, using 0.5 ug for blood and around 1.5 ug for tumor or normal breast. Following the manufacturer's instructions, the ImmunoSeq Intro kit was used to carry out TCRB sequencing on genomic DNA. Multiplex PCR was run for approximately 29 cycles using proprietary primers and spike-in control sequences for absolute quantification. Single-end 150-bp reads were used to sequence an 87-bp fragment spanning the CDR3 plus the flanking V and J genes. Seven samples, each with two replicates, were multiplexed per lane of an Illumina MiSeq using version 3.0 chemistry. On the study's bioinformatics: The vendor's proprietary pipeline handled the raw data processing, merging both replicates into a single result for each sample. A clonotype was defined as productive rearrangements that share the same V-gene family, CDR3 amino acid sequence and J-gene segment. Clonality was calculated as 1 minus the normalized Shannon entropy (Pielou evenness) of TCRB abundances. T cell density was estimated as total templates divided by the number of input cells, with the number of input cells inferred from the DNA input amount. Recon, run with its default parameters, was used to estimate overall repertoire diversity and clonality. A clonotype was considered tumor-enriched if its abundance in tumor exceeded 0.1% and was at least 32-fold higher than its abundance in normal breast. In its TCRdb copy, this immuneACCESS table keeps in-frame sequences only and misses some clones. Where compared with another copy, unresolved V genes explain less than half of these, and the others have no known cause. V, J and clone size reflect that table, while D and trimming were determined from the DNA. The sample table contains roughly 60,000 clones; only one count was recorded for more than 60% of them. Roughly 3.4% of the sample comes from the top ten.

The V end loses 7 bases and the J end loses 6 bases, and a stretch of 22 bases separates them. There are 15 amino acids in the CDR3, from cysteine to phenylalanine inclusive. The read is trimmed to its CDR3 DNA, 45 bases read in frame from base 1. CDR1 MNHEY and CDR2 SVGAGI are derived from the germline V gene. The research as a whole found: Enriched TCRB sequences shared across patients were mostly commonly generated sequences, unlikely to play an important role in the tumor microenvironment. Chain pairing and functional markers such as CD4, CD8 and FOXP3 were not captured by bulk genomic DNA sequencing of unsorted cells. Approximately 2.5-fold higher T cell density and higher clonality were observed in tumors than in adjacent normal breast tissue. The small cohort size prevented analysis by tumor subtype. Repertoires from blood and normal breast were more alike than repertoires from blood and tumor, and in about 85% of the 16 patients, comparing each tissue with blood separated tumor from normal.

This TCR was recovered from a person aged 25 to 39 with breast cancer. The sequenced sample consisted of blood. The chain couples TRBV6-5 to TRBJ2-7; matching of 7 bases hints at TRBD2 as the D gene. CDR3 loop: CASNGGGDTAVEQYF. The DNA sequence is given as TGTGCCAGCAACGGGGGAGGGGACACGGCGGTCGAGCAGTACTTC.